This T cell receptor (beta chain) was recovered during a study of beta chain features in type 1 diabetes. CDR1 LGHNA and CDR2 YSLEER come from the germline V gene. This CDR3 has 15 residues. Trimming removed 0 bases from V and 1 base from J, with 6 bases in between. The isolated RNA, all of it, was reverse transcribed, so expressed TCRB transcripts were what got sequenced. Clones were read by immunoSEQ multiplex PCR, and TCRdb kept only the in-frame ones, dropping some. The data hold roughly 150,000 clones, with roughly 8% observed a single time. Study-wide results and limits: When Type 1 diabetes patients were examined, their TCRB CDR3s proved moderately but significantly shorter in all four CD4+ subsets. It was among patients, rather than healthy donors, that naive, central memory and Treg TCRB repertoires appeared more similar.

With respect to this clone: The antigen is not known.

Sequencing used central memory CD4+ T cells from blood. The chain has TRBV4-3 and TRBJ2-2; no clear D. The clonotype was recovered from a woman younger than 30 with type 1 diabetes. CDR3 bases: TGCGCCAGCAGCCAAGATCCCCTGAACACCGGGGAGCTGTTTTTT. This sequence encodes CASSQDPLNTGELFF.